The rows below give T cell receptor beta chains drawn from one sample of a study of OX40 agonist ivuxolimab in advanced cancers. Only in-frame clones appear in the TCRdb table, and some are missing; sequencing was by immunoSEQ multiplex PCR. This table holds 30,000 to 35,000 clones, around nine tenths found once. The specimen comprised CD4+ or CD8+ T cells sorted from blood, sampled in a trial of the OX40 agonist ivuxolimab. The receptors shown here come from an adult with an advanced solid tumor such as melanoma, head and neck, liver or kidney cancer. Each CDR3 is given with its conserved first and last residue. Fields, in order: V gene, D gene, clone size, J gene, CDR3 protein, CDR3 DNA. D genes are given only for firm matches. Not all rows give a size; the values are once, few, many and, for expanded clones, a class.

TRBV19	NA	NA	TRBJ2-3	CASRSVSTDTQYF	TGTGCCAGTCGCTCGGTGTCGACAGATACGCAGTATTTT
TRBV7-9	TRBD1	NA	TRBJ1-5	CASSAGGSNQPQHF	TGTGCCAGCAGCGCAGGGGGTAGCAATCAGCCCCAGCATTTT
TRBV14	TRBD1	NA	TRBJ2-3	CASSPLTGAIADTQYF	TGTGCCAGCAGCCCGTTGACAGGGGCAATCGCAGATACGCAGTATTTT
TRBV19	NA	NA	TRBJ2-6	CASSSGANVLTF	TGTGCCAGTAGCTCTGGGGCCAACGTCCTGACTTTC
TRBV13	NA	NA	TRBJ2-5	CASSTSSYQETQYF	TGTGCCAGCAGCACGTCATCGTACCAAGAGACCCAGTACTTC
TRBV5-5	NA	NA	TRBJ2-7	CASRTPLGYEQYF	TGTGCCAGCAGAACACCATTGGGTTACGAGCAGTACTTC
TRBV6-1	TRBD1	NA	TRBJ1-5	CASSEDRVHQPQHF	TGTGCCAGCAGTGAGGACAGGGTACATCAGCCCCAGCATTTT
TRBV11-2	NA	NA	TRBJ2-2	CASSLGGAGAGELFF	TGTGCCAGCAGCTTAGGGGGCGCCGGGGCCGGGGAGCTGTTTTTT
TRBV5-1	TRBD1	NA	TRBJ2-7	CASSDGDSDPYEQYF	TGCGCCAGCAGCGATGGGGACAGCGATCCCTACGAGCAGTACTTC
TRBV5-1	NA	NA	TRBJ2-3	CASSLDLGAATGPGSPDTQYF	TGCGCCAGCAGCTTGGATCTAGGTGCAGCCACCGGGCCCGGTAGTCCGGATACGCAGTATTTT
TRBV6-5	TRBD2	NA	TRBJ2-1	CASSYAGGSYNEQFF	TGTGCCAGCAGTTATGCGGGAGGTTCCTACAATGAGCAGTTCTTC
TRBV28	NA	NA	TRBJ2-7	CASSLFGGAYEQYF	TGTGCCAGCAGTTTATTTGGGGGCGCGTACGAGCAGTACTTC
TRBV9	TRBD1	NA	TRBJ2-2	CASSAQGGSGELFF	TGTGCCAGCAGCGCCCAAGGGGGCTCCGGGGAGCTGTTTTTT
TRBV7-9	NA	NA	TRBJ2-7	CASSDDRAAGYEQYF	TGTGCCAGCAGCGACGACAGGGCTGCGGGGTACGAGCAGTACTTC
TRBV6-5	NA	NA	TRBJ2-7	CASRNWDIYEQYF	TGTGCCAGTAGAAATTGGGACATCTACGAGCAGTACTTC
TRBV4-1	NA	NA	TRBJ2-1	CASSPRIEGDEQFF	TGCGCCAGCAGCCCTCGGATCGAGGGTGATGAGCAGTTCTTC
TRBV9	NA	NA	TRBJ2-7	CASRGDGYEQYF	TGTGCCAGCAGGGGGGACGGCTACGAGCAGTACTTC
TRBV28	TRBD1	NA	TRBJ1-3	CASSSGGSGNTIYF	TGTGCCAGCAGTTCAGGGGGCTCTGGAAACACCATATATTTT
TRBV7-9	TRBD1	once	TRBJ2-7	CASSAGGIYEQYF	TGTGCCAGCAGCGCAGGGGGCATCTACGAGCAGTACTTC
TRBV11-2	NA	NA	TRBJ2-7	CASSLSRMGLTYEQYF	TGTGCCAGCAGCTTAAGTCGGATGGGACTCACCTACGAGCAGTACTTC
TRBV11-2	TRBD1	NA	TRBJ2-7	CASSLTRQGSSYEQYF	TGTGCCAGCAGCTTAACCAGACAGGGAAGCTCCTACGAGCAGTACTTC
TRBV5-5	NA	large	TRBJ1-5	CASSLVGWGAVQPQHF	TGTGCCAGCAGCTTGGTGGGTTGGGGGGCGGTTCAGCCCCAGCATTTT
TRBV27	TRBD2	NA	TRBJ2-1	CASSFRTSGIRHEQFF	TGTGCCAGCAGTTTCCGTACTAGCGGGATAAGACATGAGCAGTTCTTC
TRBV5-6	TRBD2	NA	TRBJ2-7	CASTSGGHDEQYF	TGTGCCAGTACCAGCGGGGGGCACGACGAGCAGTACTTC
TRBV27	NA	NA	TRBJ2-6	CASSWTGANVLTF	TGTGCCAGCAGTTGGACTGGGGCCAACGTCCTGACTTTC
TRBV13	NA	NA	TRBJ2-5	CASSGIKETQYF	TGTGCCAGCAGCGGAATAAAAGAGACCCAGTACTTC
TRBV27	TRBD1	NA	TRBJ1-2	CASSLTGTGSIGYTF	TGTGCCAGCAGTTTAACCGGGACAGGGTCGATCGGCTACACCTTC
TRBV5-6	NA	NA	TRBJ2-7	CASSRGQPYEQYF	TGTGCCAGCAGCAGAGGACAGCCCTACGAGCAGTACTTC
TRBV7-9	NA	NA	TRBJ2-1	CASSLSQSEQFF	TGTGCCAGCAGCTTATCGCAGAGTGAGCAGTTCTTC
TRBV30	NA	NA	TRBJ2-7	CASFGTGVDEQYF	TGTGCCTCCTTCGGCACAGGCGTCGACGAGCAGTACTTC
TRBV4-1	NA	NA	TRBJ2-1	CASSPREHEQFF	TGCGCCAGCAGCCCACGGGAGCATGAGCAGTTCTTC
TRBV19	NA	few	TRBJ2-7	CASSPFLLYEQYF	TGTGCCAGTAGCCCATTTTTACTCTACGAGCAGTACTTC
TRBV7-9	NA	NA	TRBJ2-7	CATSAGSYEQYF	TGTGCGACGTCGGCAGGCTCCTACGAGCAGTACTTC
TRBV11-2	NA	NA	TRBJ2-2	CASSFPGPATGELFF	TGTGCCAGCAGCTTCCCCGGACCCGCAACCGGGGAGCTGTTTTTT
TRBV11-2	NA	NA	TRBJ2-7	CASSLESGFYEQYF	TGTGCCAGCAGCTTAGAATCGGGGTTCTACGAGCAGTACTTC
TRBV19	NA	NA	TRBJ2-3	CASRAPMGLPMYF	TGTGCCAGTAGGGCACCCATGGGGCTACCTATGTATTTT
TRBV2	NA	NA	TRBJ1-4	CASSEYGGLGVGQGEKLFF	TGTGCCAGCAGTGAATATGGGGGCCTCGGCGTGGGACAAGGGGAAAAACTGTTTTTT
TRBV7-9	TRBD1	NA	TRBJ2-7	CASSLWDSSYEQYF	TGTGCCAGCAGCCTTTGGGACAGCTCCTACGAGCAGTACTTC
TRBV6-5	NA	NA	TRBJ1-4	CASSYGQGNEKLFF	TGTGCCAGCAGTTACGGGCAGGGGAACGAAAAACTGTTTTTT
TRBV6-5	NA	once	TRBJ2-7	CASSSGTNSYEQYF	TGTGCCAGCAGTTCCGGGACAAATTCCTACGAGCAGTACTTC